Listed below are T cell receptor beta chains from one sample, sequenced in a study of blood T cells in healthy people across ages. From the 5' RACE reads, TCRdb called clonotypes with MiXCR, one entry per CDR3 protein. The repertoire includes 600,000 or so distinct CDR3 sequences, 47% of them detected once, and roughly 25% sits in the top ten. What was sequenced was blood. These receptor sequences come from a man older than 75 in good health. Each CDR3 is given without its conserved first and last residue. The D gene is left open where the match is weak. For some rows the clone size is stated as once, few or many, or as a class when expanded; others skip it.

d_call v_call clone_size cdr3_aa
. TRBV4-3 . ASSQFLNGRTPLH
TRBD1 TRBV5-1 . ASSGAGGFTEAF
. TRBV5-1 few ASSKTGSFSYEQY
. TRBV20-1 few SAQQQETQY
. TRBV6-6 few ASRALTAKHEKLF
TRBD2 TRBV9 . ASSVVTSGGGEQF
TRBD2 TRBV20-1 . SASAISGGPYNEQF
. TRBV7-9 many ASSFIPAPNRSYEQY
. TRBV7-2 once ASSLGGRGGETQY
TRBD2 TRBV4-1 few ASSQGLGGGQETQY
. TRBV20-1 . SANRPYGYT
TRBD1 TRBV7-2 . ASSPIGQGSDTQY
. TRBV20-1 . SARDTSQSSPLH
. TRBV7-2 . ASSLPRDGPAEGEQF
TRBD1 TRBV6-5 . ASSYTRQGTYGYT
. TRBV27 once ASSFRYSGAGWDEQF
. TRBV6-6 many ASSYSGADNEQF
. TRBV7-2 . ASSYQGARNQPQH
. TRBV7-2 . ASSFDRRYGYT